This T cell receptor (beta chain) was documented in a study of blood T cell repertoires in COVID-19. Looking at the study overall: The United States, Italy and Spain provided the acute and convalescent COVID-19 samples.

Assay: immunoSEQ multiplex PCR; the TCRdb copy retains only in-frame clones and omits some. Of a few hundred thousand clones in the sample, roughly 89% are singletons; the top ten hold 6.8%. Either two negative PCRs, clearance, or symptom resolution qualified Cohort 3 donors as recovered. This clone was observed a handful of times. The CDR3 runs 13 residues. J gave up 4 bases and V 5 bases, and 4 bases lay outside the gene matches. Germline V CDR1 and CDR2: ENHRY, SYGVKD. The sequenced material came from PBMCs or T cells enriched from blood (not recorded which). The sequence was collected from a woman aged 40 to 50 who had recovered from COVID-19. The J gene is TRBJ2-5, the V gene TRBV10-3; 7 bases match TRBD1. The CDR3 reads CAISLRQGETQYF. CDR3 DNA: TGTGCCATCAGTCTCCGACAGGGAGAGACCCAGTACTTC.